These 27 T cell receptor beta chains were all obtained from the same sample, sequenced in a study of somatic mutations in cytotoxic T cells in rheumatoid arthritis. The method was immunoSEQ multiplex PCR; TCRdb's version includes in-frame clones alone and lacks a portion of them. The table includes 15,000 to 20,000 clones, over 80% detected once. Sequences were obtained from CD8+ T cells sorted from blood. The receptors were gathered from an adult with rheumatoid arthritis.

The V gene is TRBV28, the J gene TRBJ2-5, with D perhaps TRBD1 or TRBD2 (5 bases each). The length of the CDR3 is 14 residues. Trimming pared 5 bases from V and 2 bases from J, leaving 12 bases between. Looked up from germline, CDR1 is MDHEN and CDR2 is SYDVKM. DNA of the CDR3: TGTGCCAGCAGTCCCCCGGGACGTCAAGAGACCCAGTACTTC. It specifies CASSPPGRQETQYF.

The chain uses TRBV28 and TRBJ2-5; 7 bases map to TRBD1. The CDR3 runs to 15 residues. CDR1 MDHEN and CDR2 SYDVKM come from the germline V gene. With 5 bases clipped from V and 0 bases from J, the junction kept 6 bases outside the gene matches. The CDR3 protein is CASSALTGNQETQYF. The DNA of the CDR3 is TGTGCCAGCAGTGCCCTGACAGGGAACCAAGAGACCCAGTACTTC.

The chain carries TRBV21-1 and TRBJ1-4; the table names TRBD1, a call not compared with the DNA. TRBV21-1 is noted as a pseudogene. This CDR3 is 18 amino acids long. In nucleotides, the CDR3 is TGTGCCAGCAGCTCCCAGTGGAGACAGGGACGGCTTGGGGAAAAACTGTTTTTT. It codes for CASSSQWRQGRLGEKLFF.

This clone was counted a single time. This chain links TRBV30 with TRBJ1-2; TRBD1 is a possible D gene (5 bases). There are 11 residues in the CDR3. Germline CDR1 reads GTSNPN; CDR2 reads SVGIG (reference sequence). V lost 2 bases, J lost 13 bases, and 14 bases lay in between. The CDR3 DNA reads as TGTGCCTGGAGTCCAGGGCTTGCCCCCACCTTC. Amino acid sequence: CAWSPGLAPTF.

The chain recombines TRBV9 with TRBJ1-1; 7 positions agree with TRBD1. Germline trimming cut 6 bases from V and 2 bases from J; bases unmatched to any gene: 4. The CDR3 runs 13 residues. Germline V gene data show CDR1 as SGDLS and CDR2 as YYNGEE. The CDR3 loop reads CASTGDSNTEAFF. The CDR3 nucleotides read TGTGCCAGCACCGGGGACAGTAACACTGAAGCTTTCTTT. Supplemented by reference TRBV9 and TRBJ1-1, the full variable domain reads DSGVTQTPKHLITATGQRVTLRCSPRSGDLSVYWYQQSLDQGLQFLIQYYNGEERAKGNILERFSAQQFPDLHSELNLSSLELGDSALYFCASTGDSNTEAFFGQGTRLTVV.

This rearrangement joins TRBV5-6 to TRBJ2-7; D not resolved. This CDR3 is 13 amino acids long. The V gene's germline CDR1 is SGHDT and CDR2 YYEEEE. Trimming removed 3 bases from V and 2 bases from J, with 9 bases in between. The CDR3 sequence: CASSSRLPYEQYF. CDR3 DNA: TGTGCCAGCAGCTCCCGATTGCCCTACGAGCAGTACTTC. The variable domain in full, with the rest retrieved from reference TRBV5-6 and TRBJ2-7, is DAGVTQSPTHLIKTRGQQVTLRCSPKSGHDTVSWYQQALGQGPQFIFQYYEEEERQRGNFPDRFSGHQFPNYSSELNVNALLLGDSALYLCASSSRLPYEQYFGPGTRLTVT.

By its share, this clone is medium-sized. The genes are TRBV30 and TRBJ1-1; D not certain. V gave up 1 base and J gave up 8 bases, with 11 bases separating them. CDR1 is GTSNPN, CDR2 SVGIG, per germline (reference sequence). The length of the CDR3 is 12 residues. The CDR3 region is CAWSAPGREAFF. CDR3 sequence (DNA): TGTGCCTGGAGTGCCCCGGGCAGGGAAGCTTTCTTT.

The V gene is TRBV29-1, the J gene TRBJ2-7; D might be TRBD1 or TRBD2, each matching 5 bases. Looked up from germline, CDR1 is SQVTM and CDR2 is ANQGSEA. The CDR3 spans 11 residues. V lost 4 bases and J 6 bases, leaving 10 bases between the germline ends. This CDR3 reads CSVGDLVEQYF. The CDR3 DNA follows: TGCAGCGTTGGGGACCTAGTCGAGCAGTACTTC.

V is TRBV7-8 and J is TRBJ2-7, with a weak D call TRBD2 (6 bases). V was trimmed by 6 bases and J by 4 bases, leaving 10 bases between them. The germline V gene encodes CDR1 SGHVS and CDR2 FQNEAQ. This CDR3 is built from 12 residues. The CDR3 loop is CASRGRGYEQYF. In DNA, the CDR3 is TGTGCCAGCAGAGGCCGGGGGTACGAGCAGTACTTC.

The chain employs TRBV18 and TRBJ2-3; 7 nucleotides agree with TRBD1. Trimming at V came to 5 bases and at J to 0 bases, leaving 2 bases not matched to a gene. The CDR3 consists of 14 residues. Germline values: CDR1 KGHSH, CDR2 LQKENI. CDR3 residues: CASSSTGSTDTQYF. The CDR3 DNA is TGTGCCAGCTCATCGACAGGGAGCACAGATACGCAGTATTTT.

V is TRBV6-5 and J is TRBJ2-7; D gene unclear. CDR1 is MNHEY and CDR2 is SVGAGI in the germline V gene. Trimming removed 6 bases at V and 6 bases at J, with 15 bases between. The CDR3 is 13 residues long. CDR3 nucleotide sequence: TGTGCCAGCAGCTCCGGACCCGGTGGCGAGCAGTACTTC. This encodes CASSSGPGGEQYF.

V gene TRBV7-7 combines with J gene TRBJ2-1, with D perhaps TRBD2 (6 bases). Trimming took 5 bases from V and 8 from J, leaving 13 bases between them. The CDR3 sequence is 13 residues long. CDR1 and CDR2 (germline): SSHAT, FNYEAQ (reference sequence). CDR3 protein: CASSHAAGYEQFF. CDR3 nucleotide sequence: TGTGCCAGCAGCCACGCGGCGGGGTATGAGCAGTTCTTC.

There are a few counts of this clone. The V call is TRBV6-5, the J call TRBJ2-7, with a tentative D call TRBD1 (6 bases). V was cut by 0 bases and J by 8 bases, with 14 bases left in between. This CDR3 comprises 14 residues. In germline, CDR1 is MNHEY, CDR2 SVGAGI. CDR3: CASSYSGQGTQQYF. For the CDR3, the DNA is TGTGCCAGCAGTTACTCAGGGCAGGGGACGCAGCAGTACTTC.

The V call is TRBV27, the J call TRBJ2-1, with TRBD1 as a possible D gene (5 bases). Trimming stripped 2 bases from V and 0 bases from J, with 5 bases between. CDR1 and CDR2 (germline): MNHEY, SMNVEV (reference sequence). This CDR3 is built from 14 residues. CDR3 region: CASSLRGSYNEQFF. As DNA, the CDR3 is TGTGCCAGCAGTTTAAGGGGCTCCTACAATGAGCAGTTCTTC.

The V call is TRBV9, the J call TRBJ2-1; the match to TRBD2 covers 10 bases. Unmatched junction bases numbered 10, after V lost 1 base and J lost 0 bases. The CDR3 has 19 residues. Germline CDR1 is SGDLS and CDR2 is YYNGEE. The CDR3 region is CASSVIAGGQPSSYNEQFF. The CDR3 DNA is TGTGCCAGCAGCGTAATAGCGGGGGGCCAGCCGAGCTCCTACAATGAGCAGTTCTTC.

This clone was found once. The chain couples TRBV6-4 to TRBJ2-1, with 7 bases lining up with TRBD2. After removal of 10 bases from V and 4 bases from J, the junction contained 13 bases not matched to a gene. This CDR3 contains 15 residues. CDR1 and CDR2 (germline): MRHNA, SNTAGT. The CDR3 DNA reads TGTGCCACCCGAGGGTCCAGCGGGGAATACAATGAGCAGTTCTTC. It is translated as CATRGSSGEYNEQFF.

The chain combines TRBV5-1 with TRBJ2-3, with D tentatively TRBD1 (5 bases). Trimming left V 7 bases short and J 0 bases short, with 15 bases between. The CDR3 spans 15 residues. Per germline, CDR1 SGHRS and CDR2 YFSETQ. CDR3 nucleotides: TGCGCCAGCGGGGCCCGAACCTCTAGCACAGATACGCAGTATTTT. It translates to CASGARTSSTDTQYF.

The V gene is TRBV19, the J gene TRBJ2-5; the D gene could be TRBD1 or TRBD2 (5 bases each). V shed 3 bases and J shed 3 bases, with 17 bases lying between them. This CDR3 has 16 amino acids. Per germline, CDR1 LNHDA and CDR2 SQIVND (reference sequence). Written as DNA, the CDR3 is TGTGCCAGTAGTATTGGGGACCCCATTAGGGAAGAGACCCAGTACTTC. This sequence encodes CASSIGDPIREETQYF.

V is TRBV27 and J is TRBJ2-7; D gene unclear. CDR1 is MNHEY and CDR2 is SMNVEV in the germline V gene (reference sequence). CDR3 length: 15 residues. The V end was cut by 0 bases, the J end by 4 bases, with 13 bases between. CDR3 loop: CASSLSFFSFYEQYF. The CDR3 DNA is TGTGCCAGCAGTTTATCGTTTTTTTCCTTTTACGAGCAGTACTTC.

This sequence joins TRBV2 and TRBJ1-2; no clear D gene. The V gene lost 8 bases and the J gene lost 4 bases, with 17 bases spanning the gap. CDR1 is SNHLY, CDR2 FYNNEI, per germline. The length of the CDR3 is 14 residues. The CDR3 protein is CASGGIDGSYGYTF. In DNA form, the CDR3 reads TGTGCCAGCGGCGGAATTGACGGGTCCTATGGCTACACCTTC.

The V and J genes are TRBV18 and TRBJ1-1; 8 bases agree with TRBD1. Per the germline V gene, CDR1 is KGHSH and CDR2 is LQKENI. This CDR3 spans 15 amino acids. Trimming cost V 3 bases and J 1 base; bases outside gene matches: 4. CDR3 in amino acids: CASSPPDRENTEAFF. DNA for the CDR3: TGTGCCAGCTCACCGCCGGACAGGGAGAACACTGAAGCTTTCTTT.

This chain joins TRBV4-1 and TRBJ1-5; 7 bases map to TRBD1. There are 14 residues in the CDR3. Germline CDR1 and CDR2: MGHRA and YSYEKL. With V trimmed by 6 bases and J by 7 bases, 9 bases remained unmatched. DNA for the CDR3: TGCGCCAGCAGACCGACAGGGCTTGGCCAGCCCCAGCATTTT. Translated: CASRPTGLGQPQHF.

The chain has TRBV5-5 and TRBJ1-4; the match to TRBD1 covers 7 bases. There are 14 residues in the CDR3. V gave up 0 bases and J gave up 8 bases; unmatched junction bases: 4. Germline V CDR1 and CDR2: SGHKS, YYEKEE (reference sequence). The CDR3 is CASSLDRGGEKLFF. As DNA, the CDR3 is TGTGCCAGCAGCTTGGACAGGGGAGGGGAAAAACTGTTTTTT.

V usage is TRBV4-1 and J usage is TRBJ2-3; D is unclear. V was shortened by 0 bases and J by 0 bases, with 10 bases between the two germline ends. The CDR3 consists of 16 residues. The V gene's germline CDR1 is MGHRA and CDR2 YSYEKL. CDR3 nucleotides: TGCGCCAGCAGCCAAGATCAAGAACAGAGCACAGATACGCAGTATTTT. As protein: CASSQDQEQSTDTQYF.

This clone was seen a single time. The rearrangement joins TRBV27 to TRBJ1-2, with D unresolved. The CDR3 is 14 residues long. V lost 3 bases to trimming and J lost 6 bases, with 14 bases between them. The germline gives CDR1 MNHEY, CDR2 SMNVEV (reference sequence). CDR3 sequence reads: CASSFSRVGDGYTF. In DNA form, the CDR3 reads TGTGCCAGCAGTTTTTCACGCGTTGGGGATGGCTACACCTTC.

This clone was seen once. This chain connects TRBV5-1 to TRBJ2-1; D possibly corresponds to TRBD2 (6 bases). The CDR3 extends over 14 amino acids. Trimming shortened V by 4 bases and J by 4 bases, and 12 bases separated the two germline ends. Germline loops: CDR1 SGHRS, CDR2 YFSETQ. The CDR3 is CASSPSGDYNEQFF. CDR3 bases: TGCGCCAGCAGCCCCTCGGGGGATTACAATGAGCAGTTCTTC.

This clone was seen only a few times. The rearrangement joins TRBV9 to TRBJ1-1; D is undetermined. The ends were cut back, 6 bases at V and 1 base at J, with 10 bases in the middle. Germline V gene data show CDR1 as SGDLS and CDR2 as YYNGEE. CDR3 length: 13 amino acids. For the CDR3, the DNA is TGTGCCAGCACCGAGGAGGGGAACACTGAAGCTTTCTTT. Protein sequence: CASTEEGNTEAFF.